Below, 28 T cell receptor beta chains from the same sample are listed, as sequenced in a study of neurological immune-mediated disorders. Each CDR3 protein gets one entry after TCRdb re-called the 5' RACE reads with MiXCR. The sample carries 85,000 to 110,000 distinct CDR3 sequences, more than 10% recorded once. This sample's time point: longitudinal time-point 3. The sample consisted of PBMCs. The source is a female donor with HTLV-1-associated myelopathy (HAM/TSP).

This clonotype was recorded a few times. This chain links TRBV7-2 with TRBJ2-3; D uncertain. The V and J ends lost 2 bases and 2 bases respectively, with 14 bases between them. Germline assignment: CDR1 SGHTA and CDR2 FQGNSA. The CDR3 length is 16 residues. The CDR3 nucleotides are TGTGCCAGCAGCTTAAAAAGCAACTATTACACAGATACGCAGTATTTT. Translation: CASSLKSNYYTDTQYF. Looking up the rest from reference TRBV7-2 and TRBJ2-3 gives the full variable domain: GAGVSQSPSNKVTEKGKDVELRCDPISGHTALYWYRQSLGQGLEFLIYFQGNSAPDKSGLPSDRFSAERTGGSVSTLTIQRTQQEDSAVYLCASSLKSNYYTDTQYFGPGTRLTVL.

In this sample, this clonotype turned up many times. This chain uses TRBV5-1 with TRBJ1-1, with D tentatively TRBD1 (5 bases). This CDR3 has 15 amino acids. V lost 7 bases and J lost 2, with 18 bases in between. CDR1 is SGHRS, CDR2 YFSETQ, per germline. The CDR3 loop is CASSSDGGTNTEAFF. DNA of the CDR3: TGCGCCAGCTCTTCTGACGGGGGGACCAACACTGAAGCTTTCTTT.

This clonotype was counted ten times or more. The genes are TRBV29-1 and TRBJ2-3; TRBD2 agrees at 8 bases. J was trimmed by 1 base and V by 6 bases; bases with no gene match: 9. Germline V CDR1 and CDR2: SQVTM, ANQGSEA. CDR3 length equals 15 residues. The CDR3 is CSVWERAGGTDTQYF. CDR3 nucleotide sequence: TGCAGCGTGTGGGAGAGAGCGGGGGGCACAGATACGCAGTATTTT.

This clonotype has a count of ten or more. The chain has TRBV9 and TRBJ1-1; 8 bases match TRBD1. V lost 0 bases to trimming and J lost 0 bases; unmatched junction nucleotides: 4. This CDR3 has 16 residues. The germline gives CDR1 SGDLS, CDR2 YYNGEE. The CDR3 DNA follows: TGTGCCAGCAGCGTAGACCCAGGGGGCCTGAACACTGAAGCTTTCTTT. Translated: CASSVDPGGLNTEAFF. Looking up the rest from reference TRBV9 and TRBJ1-1 gives the full variable domain: DSGVTQTPKHLITATGQRVTLRCSPRSGDLSVYWYQQSLDQGLQFLIQYYNGEERAKGNILERFSAQQFPDLHSELNLSSLELGDSALYFCASSVDPGGLNTEAFFGQGTRLTVV.

This clonotype was observed at least ten times. The chain combines TRBV6-1 with TRBJ1-1, with D possibly being TRBD1 (6 bases). CDR1 and CDR2 from the germline V gene are MNHNS and SASEGT. V lost 6 bases and J lost 5, with 13 bases in between. This CDR3 is 13 amino acids long. The CDR3 DNA sequence: TGTGCCAGCAGCCTGCAGGGGTGGACTGAAGCTTTCTTT. This codes for CASSLQGWTEAFF.

This clonotype was seen more than once but under ten times. This sequence joins TRBV15 and TRBJ2-7; D call uncertain. CDR1 LNHNV and CDR2 YYDKDF come from the germline V gene (reference sequence). CDR3 length: 13 amino acids. V was clipped by 1 base and J by 9 bases, with 13 bases between them. The CDR3 here is CATSRGGVGGQYF. CDR3 DNA sequence: TGTGCCACCAGCAGAGGTGGGGTCGGTGGGCAGTACTTC.

This clonotype was recorded at least ten times. The V call is TRBV5-1, the J call TRBJ1-2; the D gene is possibly TRBD1 (6 bases). Germline CDR1 is SGHRS and CDR2 is YFSETQ. V was pared by 4 bases and J by 5 bases, with 15 bases between. The CDR3 is made up of 14 amino acids. In DNA, the CDR3 is TGCGCCAGCAGCCCTGCAGGGGATGGGTATGGCTACACCTTC. It codes for CASSPAGDGYGYTF.

This clonotype was recorded at least ten times. This chain joins TRBV10-3 and TRBJ1-5; D not resolved. The CDR3 runs to 12 residues. Germline V lookup: CDR1 ENHRY, CDR2 SYGVKD. With 6 bases removed from V and 7 bases from J, the gap between germline ends came to 10 bases. The CDR3 DNA sequence: TGTGCCATCAGCGGAGGTAGCCAGCCCCAGCATTTT. Its protein is CAISGGSQPQHF.

The chain is built from TRBV21-1 and TRBJ2-7. TRBV21-1 is reported as a pseudogene. There are 16 residues in the CDR3. The CDR3 bases are TGTGCCAGCTGGTGGTATTTACAGTCAATCTCCTACGAGCAGTACTTC. This codes for CASWWYLQSISYEQYF.

This clonotype has at least ten counts. This chain connects TRBV29-1 to TRBJ2-3; unclear D gene. Germline V gene lookup returns CDR1 SQVTM and CDR2 ANQGSEA. The germline V and J ends were trimmed by 1 base and 5 bases, with 13 bases remaining between them. The length of the CDR3 is 14 residues. The CDR3 loop reads CSVEVNAGGDTQYF. The DNA of the CDR3 is TGCAGCGTTGAAGTCAATGCTGGTGGAGATACGCAGTATTTT.

Many counts were recorded for this clonotype. J is TRBJ2-3 and V is TRBV6-1; tentatively, D is TRBD1 (6 bases). CDR1 and CDR2 from the germline V gene are MNHNS and SASEGT. The V gene lost 5 bases and the J gene lost 2 bases, with 8 bases spanning the gap. The CDR3 spans 13 residues. CDR3 protein: CASSTGFTDTQYF. DNA of the CDR3: TGTGCCAGCAGTACAGGGTTCACAGATACGCAGTATTTT.

This clonotype was observed at least ten times. The chain combines TRBV14 with TRBJ1-1; TRBD1 agrees at 7 bases. J gave up 0 bases and V 6 bases, and 4 bases lay outside the gene matches. Looked up from germline, CDR1 is SGHDN and CDR2 is FVKESK. This CDR3 is 14 amino acids long. CDR3 residues: CASRRQGMNTEAFF. The CDR3 coding sequence is TGTGCCAGCAGACGACAGGGTATGAACACTGAAGCTTTCTTT.

In its sample, this clonotype was seen many times. The rearrangement links TRBV5-1 to TRBJ2-3; a possible D gene is TRBD1 (5 bases). The germline CDR1 and CDR2 sequences are SGHRS and YFSETQ. Deletions cut 4 bases from V and 5 bases from J, with 11 bases between. The CDR3 totals 13 residues. DNA for the CDR3: TGCGCCAGCAGCCCCGAAACAGGAGATACGCAGTATTTT. It codes for CASSPETGDTQYF.

In this sample, this clonotype turned up many times. The chain employs TRBV6-1 and TRBJ1-1; D possibly corresponds to TRBD1 (5 bases). Trimming left V 1 base short and J 5 bases short, with 20 bases between. CDR3 size: 17 residues. The germline V gene has CDR1 MNHNS and CDR2 SASEGT. The CDR3 loop is CASSEGGLRHGSTEAFF. CDR3 nucleotides: TGTGCCAGCAGTGAAGGGGGCCTGCGGCACGGAAGTACTGAAGCTTTCTTT.

This clonotype was seen many times. The chain links TRBV25-1 to TRBJ2-7; D is unclear. The CDR3 totals 13 residues. Germline V gene sequence: CDR1 MGHDK, CDR2 SYGVNS. Trimming removed 4 bases from V and 3 bases from J, with 10 bases in between. The CDR3 coding sequence is TGTGCCAGCAGTGCCCAACAAGGCTACGAGCAGTACTTC. Amino acids: CASSAQQGYEQYF.

In regard to this clonotype: A much bigger clone sits one base away, suggesting this may be a read error. The CDR3 region has the DNA TGTGCCAGCATTTTATCCCCGGGACTCCTAGAGACCCAGTACTTC. It specifies CASILSPGLLETQYF. V usage is TRBV27 and J usage is TRBJ2-5, with a tentative D call TRBD2 (6 bases). The CDR3 consists of 15 residues. Looked up from germline, CDR1 is MNHEY and CDR2 is SMNVEV (reference sequence).

The table lists this clonotype with many counts. The chain joins TRBV6-4 to TRBJ2-2; TRBD2 aligns across 7 bases. The V and J ends lost 6 bases and 3 bases, in that order; junction bases with no gene match: 10. The germline CDR1 and CDR2 sequences are MRHNA and SNTAGT. This CDR3 comprises 16 residues. This CDR3 is CASRIPLAGDTGELFF. The CDR3 DNA sequence: TGTGCCAGCAGGATTCCCTTGGCGGGGGACACCGGGGAGCTGTTTTTT.

This clonotype has a count of ten or more. The genes are TRBV4-1 and TRBJ2-3; D gene uncertain. This CDR3 comprises 17 residues. Trimming took off 2 bases at V and 4 bases at J, with 19 bases between the two ends. The germline V gene has CDR1 MGHRA and CDR2 YSYEKL. CDR3 DNA sequence: TGCGCCAGCAGCCAAAATCTGCACAGCCAACCACCAGATACGCAGTATTTT. Its translation: CASSQNLHSQPPDTQYF.

Ten or more counts support this clonotype. The CDR3 DNA sequence: TGCGCCAGCAGCCCGGGACAGGGAGATACGCAGTATTTT. It is translated as CASSPGQGDTQYF. The chain combines TRBV5-1 with TRBJ2-3; TRBD1 agrees at 9 bases. The CDR3 consists of 13 residues. The germline V gene encodes CDR1 SGHRS and CDR2 YFSETQ. The J segment lost 5 bases and the V segment lost 4 bases, leaving 2 bases of the junction unmatched.

This clonotype was counted ten times or more. The rearrangement uses TRBV7-2 and TRBJ2-7; the D is unclear. Trimming took 1 base from V and 5 from J, leaving 18 bases between them. The germline V gene encodes CDR1 SGHTA and CDR2 FQGNSA. This CDR3 is 16 amino acids long. CDR3 DNA: TGTGCCAGCAGCTTAGTTCCTGGGATAGCAGGCAACGAGCAGTACTTC. This encodes CASSLVPGIAGNEQYF.

This clonotype was counted many times. The V call is TRBV7-9, the J call TRBJ2-1; D is uncertain. In germline, CDR1 is SEHNR, CDR2 FQNEAQ (reference sequence). The CDR3 spans 14 residues. The V gene lost 4 bases and the J gene lost 4 bases, with 11 bases spanning the gap. CDR3: CASSSPGLYNEQFF. In DNA, the CDR3 is TGTGCCAGCAGCTCTCCCGGGCTTTACAATGAGCAGTTCTTC. The full variable domain, rest sourced from reference TRBV7-9 and TRBJ2-1, is DTGVSQNPRHKITKRGQNVTFRCDPISEHNRLYWYRQTLGQGPEFLTYFQNEAQLEKSRLLSDRFSAERPKGSFSTLEIQRTEQGDSAMYLCASSSPGLYNEQFFGPGTRLTVL.

The rearrangement uses TRBV20-1 and TRBJ2-7, with a weak D call TRBD2 (6 bases). CDR1 is DFQATT and CDR2 is SNEGSKA in the germline V gene (reference sequence). With 0 bases removed from V and 0 bases from J, the gap between germline ends came to 9 bases. This CDR3 is built from 14 residues. The CDR3 region is CSARDAGSSYEQYF. DNA for the CDR3: TGCAGTGCTAGAGATGCGGGGAGCTCCTACGAGCAGTACTTC.

This clonotype was detected ten times or more. The genes are TRBV5-1 and TRBJ2-7; D gene ambiguous. V was clipped by 4 bases and J by 11 bases, with 7 bases between them. Germline assignment: CDR1 SGHRS and CDR2 YFSETQ. This CDR3 has 9 residues. The CDR3 DNA sequence: TGCGCCAGCAGCCGCCCGGAGTACTTC. Protein: CASSRPEYF. The full variable domain, rest sourced from reference TRBV5-1 and TRBJ2-7, is KAGVTQTPRYLIKTRGQQVTLSCSPISGHRSVSWYQQTPGQGLQFLFEYFSETQRNKGNFPGRFSGRQFSNSRSEMNVSTLELGDSALYLCASSRPEYFGPGTRLTVT.

The chain joins TRBV7-8 to TRBJ2-3, with D tentatively TRBD1 or TRBD2 (5 bases each). Trimming left V 7 bases short and J 1 base short, with 21 bases between. Per germline, CDR1 SGHVS and CDR2 FQNEAQ. CDR3 size: 17 residues. The DNA of the CDR3 is TGTGCCAGCAAGGGGAGTGCGACGGGGTTGGGCACAGATACGCAGTATTTT. Its translation: CASKGSATGLGTDTQYF. The full variable domain, rest sourced from reference TRBV7-8 and TRBJ2-3, is GAGVSQSPRYKVAKRGQDVALRCDPISGHVSLFWYQQALGQGPEFLTYFQNEAQLDKSGLPSDRFFAERPEGSVSTLKIQRTQQEDSAVYLCASKGSATGLGTDTQYFGPGTRLTVL.

This clonotype was recorded at least ten times. CDR3 in amino acids: CASSFGPGAGELFF. Written as DNA, the CDR3 is TGTGCCAGCAGCTTCGGACCTGGGGCCGGGGAGCTGTTTTTT. The rearrangement uses TRBV7-9 and TRBJ2-2, with no clear D. The germline gives CDR1 SEHNR, CDR2 FQNEAQ (reference sequence). The CDR3 totals 14 residues. V dropped 3 bases and J dropped 6 bases, with 11 bases sitting between them.

Ten or more counts support this clonotype. The chain combines TRBV12-3 or TRBV12-4 with TRBJ2-5; 8 positions agree with TRBD1. V shed 3 bases and J 1 base; nucleotides not matched to a gene: 4. CDR3 size: 15 residues. CDR3 protein: CASSFGGTGQETQYF. Here the CDR3 DNA reads TGTGCCAGCAGTTTTGGTGGGACAGGCCAAGAGACCCAGTACTTC.

The genes are TRBV5-6 and TRBJ1-2, with D uncertain. V lost 0 bases and J 2 bases, leaving 8 bases between the germline ends. The CDR3 has 14 amino acids. Germline-derived CDR1 and CDR2 are SGHDT and YYEEEE. The CDR3 reads CASSLDRPNYGYTF. CDR3 DNA: TGTGCCAGCAGCTTGGACAGACCCAACTATGGCTACACCTTC.

This clonotype was seen many times. The CDR3 nucleotides are TGTGCCACCACCCCCGGGGGGCGGGAAACCGGGGAGCTGTTTTTT. It codes for CATTPGGRETGELFF. The chain carries TRBV15 and TRBJ2-2; possible D gene TRBD2, 7 bases. Trimming left V 7 bases short and J 5 bases short, with 17 bases between. The CDR3 is made up of 15 amino acids. Looked up from germline, CDR1 is LNHNV and CDR2 is YYDKDF (reference sequence).